This T cell receptor beta chain was captured by sequencing in a study of a mutant IDH1 vaccine in newly diagnosed glioma. Study as a whole: Of the patients given treatment, approximately 62% were male and approximately 40% were female, and a mean age of roughly 40 years was recorded. Broader study findings: Pseudoprogression seemed unrelated to changes in top peripheral T cell clonotypes. The vaccine induced immune responses, and these occurred in around 93% of patients.

Time point: week 47, end of study. Topical imiquimod accompanied each vaccine dose, which consisted of 300 ug of mutant IDH1 20-mer peptide. The CDR3 contains 13 residues. Trimming shortened V by 0 bases and J by 9 bases, and 7 bases separated the two germline ends. CDR1 SGHNT and CDR2 YYREEE come from the germline V gene (reference sequence). This clone was found a few times. Antigen unknown. Some clones are missing from TCRdb's copy, which holds only in-frame ones; the method was immunoSEQ multiplex PCR. The sample holds around 30,000 clones, approximately 90% seen once. The J gene is TRBJ1-6, the V gene TRBV5-4; D is uncertain. This TCR came from a woman aged 30 to 39 with glioma. This material consisted of PBMCs, taken from a glioma patient whose treatment included an IDH1 peptide vaccine. CDR3 bases: TGTGCCAGCAGCTTGGACCCGGGTTCACCCCTCCACTTT. Amino acid sequence: CASSLDPGSPLHF.